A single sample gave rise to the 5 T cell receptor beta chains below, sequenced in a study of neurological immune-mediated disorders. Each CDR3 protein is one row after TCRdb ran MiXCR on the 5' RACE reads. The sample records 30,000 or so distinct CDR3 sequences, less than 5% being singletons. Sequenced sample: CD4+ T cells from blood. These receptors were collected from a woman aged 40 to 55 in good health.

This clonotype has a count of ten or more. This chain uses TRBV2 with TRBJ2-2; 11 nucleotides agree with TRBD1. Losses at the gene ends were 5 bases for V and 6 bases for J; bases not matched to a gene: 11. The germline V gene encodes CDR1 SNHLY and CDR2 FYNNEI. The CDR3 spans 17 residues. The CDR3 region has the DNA TGTGCCAGCAGTCCTTGGAGGACAGGGGGCCATGCCGGGGAGCTGTTTTTT. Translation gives CASSPWRTGGHAGELFF.

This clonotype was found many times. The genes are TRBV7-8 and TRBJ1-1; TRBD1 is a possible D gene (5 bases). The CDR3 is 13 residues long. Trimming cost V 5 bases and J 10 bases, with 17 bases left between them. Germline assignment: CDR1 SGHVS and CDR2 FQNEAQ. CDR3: CASSVPGAVGAFF. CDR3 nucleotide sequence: TGTGCCAGCAGCGTGCCTGGGGCGGTCGGAGCTTTCTTT.

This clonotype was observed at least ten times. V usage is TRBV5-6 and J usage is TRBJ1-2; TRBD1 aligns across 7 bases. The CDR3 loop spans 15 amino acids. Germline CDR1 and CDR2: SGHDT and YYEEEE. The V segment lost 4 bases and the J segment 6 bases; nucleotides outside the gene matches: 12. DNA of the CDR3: TGTGCCAGCAGCCGTTACGGACAGGACTCGAATGGCTACACCTTC. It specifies CASSRYGQDSNGYTF.

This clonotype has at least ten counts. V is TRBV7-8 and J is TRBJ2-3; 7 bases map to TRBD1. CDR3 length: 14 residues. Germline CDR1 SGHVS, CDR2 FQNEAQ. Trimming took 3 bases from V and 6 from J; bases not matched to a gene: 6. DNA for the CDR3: TGTGCCAGCAGCTTCTGGACAGGTGCCGATACGCAGTATTTT. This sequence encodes CASSFWTGADTQYF.

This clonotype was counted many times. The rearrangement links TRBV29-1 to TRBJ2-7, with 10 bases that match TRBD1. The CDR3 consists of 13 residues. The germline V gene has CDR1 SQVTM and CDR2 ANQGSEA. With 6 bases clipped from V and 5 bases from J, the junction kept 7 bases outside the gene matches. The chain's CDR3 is CSVAGQGFDEQYF. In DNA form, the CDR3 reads TGCAGCGTGGCGGGACAGGGGTTCGACGAGCAGTACTTC.